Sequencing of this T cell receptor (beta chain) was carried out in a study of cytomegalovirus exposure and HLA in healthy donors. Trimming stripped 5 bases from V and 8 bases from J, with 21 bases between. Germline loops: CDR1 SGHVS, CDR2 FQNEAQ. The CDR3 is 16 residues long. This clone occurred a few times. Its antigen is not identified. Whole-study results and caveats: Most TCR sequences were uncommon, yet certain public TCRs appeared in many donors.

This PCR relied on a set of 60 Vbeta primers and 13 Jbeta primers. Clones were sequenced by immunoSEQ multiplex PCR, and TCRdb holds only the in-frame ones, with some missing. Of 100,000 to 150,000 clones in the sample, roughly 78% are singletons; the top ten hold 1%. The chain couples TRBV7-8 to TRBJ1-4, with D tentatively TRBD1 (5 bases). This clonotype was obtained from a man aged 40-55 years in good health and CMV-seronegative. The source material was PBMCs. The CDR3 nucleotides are TGTGCCAGCAGCCTAAGGACACACTATACCACCGAAAAACTGTTTTTT. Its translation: CASSLRTHYTTEKLFF.